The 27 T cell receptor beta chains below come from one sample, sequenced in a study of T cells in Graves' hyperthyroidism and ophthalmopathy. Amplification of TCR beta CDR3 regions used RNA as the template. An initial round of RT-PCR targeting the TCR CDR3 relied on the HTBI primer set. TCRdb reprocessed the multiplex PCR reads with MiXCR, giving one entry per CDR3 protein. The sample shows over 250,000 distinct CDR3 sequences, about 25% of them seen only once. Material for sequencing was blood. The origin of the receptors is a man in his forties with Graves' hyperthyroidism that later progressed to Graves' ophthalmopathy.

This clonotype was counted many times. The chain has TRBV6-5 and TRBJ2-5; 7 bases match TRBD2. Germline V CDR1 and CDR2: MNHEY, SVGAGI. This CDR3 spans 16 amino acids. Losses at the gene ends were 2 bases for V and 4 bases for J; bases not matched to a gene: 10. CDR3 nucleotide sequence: TGTGCCAGCAGTTACGGTGTTGCGGGAGAACGAGAGACCCAGTACTTC. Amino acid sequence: CASSYGVAGERETQYF.

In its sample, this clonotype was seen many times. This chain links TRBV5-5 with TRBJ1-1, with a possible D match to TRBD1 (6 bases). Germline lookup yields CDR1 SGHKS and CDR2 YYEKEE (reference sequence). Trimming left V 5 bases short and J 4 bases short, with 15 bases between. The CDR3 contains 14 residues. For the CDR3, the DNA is TGTGCCAGCAGGGCTTGGGGGGCTAGCACTGAAGCTTTCTTT. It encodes CASRAWGASTEAFF.

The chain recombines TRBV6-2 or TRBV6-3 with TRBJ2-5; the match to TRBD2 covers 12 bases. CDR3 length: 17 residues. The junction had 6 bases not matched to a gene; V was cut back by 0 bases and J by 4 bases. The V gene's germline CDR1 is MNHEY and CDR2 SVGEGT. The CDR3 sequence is CASSYSASGRASETQYF. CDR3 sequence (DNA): TGTGCCAGCAGTTACTCGGCTAGCGGGAGGGCCTCAGAGACCCAGTACTTC.

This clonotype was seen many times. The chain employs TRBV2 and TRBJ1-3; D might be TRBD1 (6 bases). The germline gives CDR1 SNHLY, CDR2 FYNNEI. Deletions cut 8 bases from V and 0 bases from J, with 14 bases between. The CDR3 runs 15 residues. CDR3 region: CASDLGGGSGNTIYF. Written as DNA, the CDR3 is TGTGCCAGCGATCTAGGGGGGGGCTCTGGAAACACCATATATTTT. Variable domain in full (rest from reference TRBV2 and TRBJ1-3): EPEVTQTPSHQVTQMGQEVILRCVPISNHLYFYWYRQILGQKVEFLVSFYNNEISEKSEIFDDQFSVERPDGSNFTLKIRSTKLEDSAMYFCASDLGGGSGNTIYFGEGSWLTVV.

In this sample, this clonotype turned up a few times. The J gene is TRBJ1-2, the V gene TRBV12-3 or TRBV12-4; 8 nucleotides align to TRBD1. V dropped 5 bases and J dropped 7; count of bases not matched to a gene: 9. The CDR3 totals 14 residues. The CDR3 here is CASSTQGGLIGYTF. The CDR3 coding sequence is TGTGCCAGCAGTACACAGGGGGGGCTGATTGGCTACACCTTC.

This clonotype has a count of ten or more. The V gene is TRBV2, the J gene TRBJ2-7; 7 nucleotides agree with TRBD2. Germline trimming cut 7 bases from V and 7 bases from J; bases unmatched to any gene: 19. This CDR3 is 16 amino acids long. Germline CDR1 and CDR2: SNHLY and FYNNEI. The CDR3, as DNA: TGTGCCAGCACTGGCAGTCGCGGGGAGGGAATTGGAGAGCAGTACTTC. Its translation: CASTGSRGEGIGEQYF.

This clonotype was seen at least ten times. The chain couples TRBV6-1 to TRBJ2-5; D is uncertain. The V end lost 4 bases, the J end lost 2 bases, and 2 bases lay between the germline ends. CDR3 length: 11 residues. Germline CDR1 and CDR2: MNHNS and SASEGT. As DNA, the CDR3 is TGTGCCAGCAGTGTACAAGAGACCCAGTACTTC. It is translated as CASSVQETQYF.

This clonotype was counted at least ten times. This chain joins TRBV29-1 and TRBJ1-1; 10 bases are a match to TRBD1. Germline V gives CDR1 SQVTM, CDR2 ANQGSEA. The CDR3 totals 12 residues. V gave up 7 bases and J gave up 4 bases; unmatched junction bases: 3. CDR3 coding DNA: TGCAGCGGCCGGACAGGGGGCACTGAAGCTTTCTTT. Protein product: CSGRTGGTEAFF. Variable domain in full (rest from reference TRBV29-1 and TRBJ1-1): SAVISQKPSRDICQRGTSLTIQCQVDSQVTMMFWYRQQPGQSLTLIATANQGSEATYESGFVIDKFPISRPNLTFSTLTVSNMSPEDSSIYLCSGRTGGTEAFFGQGTRLTVV.

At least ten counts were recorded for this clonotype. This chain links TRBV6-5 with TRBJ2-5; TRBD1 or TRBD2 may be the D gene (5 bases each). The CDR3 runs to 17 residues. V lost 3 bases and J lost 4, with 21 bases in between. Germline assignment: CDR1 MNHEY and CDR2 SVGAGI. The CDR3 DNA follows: TGTGCCAGCAGTTATAGTCCCCCGAGGGGTAGCAGAGAGACCCAGTACTTC. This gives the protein CASSYSPPRGSRETQYF.

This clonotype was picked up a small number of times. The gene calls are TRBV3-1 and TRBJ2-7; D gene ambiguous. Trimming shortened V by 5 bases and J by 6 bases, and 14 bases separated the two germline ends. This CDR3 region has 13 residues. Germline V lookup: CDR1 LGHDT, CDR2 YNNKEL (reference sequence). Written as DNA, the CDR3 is TGTGCCAGCAGCTCTAACCCCCGCGGCGAGCAGTACTTC. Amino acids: CASSSNPRGEQYF.

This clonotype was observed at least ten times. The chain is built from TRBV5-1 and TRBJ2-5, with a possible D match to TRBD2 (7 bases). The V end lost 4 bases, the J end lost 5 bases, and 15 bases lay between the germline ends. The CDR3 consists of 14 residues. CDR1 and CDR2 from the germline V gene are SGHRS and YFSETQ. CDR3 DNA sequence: TGCGCCAGCAGCGATCCCCCGGGGGGCGAGACCCAGTACTTC. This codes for CASSDPPGGETQYF.

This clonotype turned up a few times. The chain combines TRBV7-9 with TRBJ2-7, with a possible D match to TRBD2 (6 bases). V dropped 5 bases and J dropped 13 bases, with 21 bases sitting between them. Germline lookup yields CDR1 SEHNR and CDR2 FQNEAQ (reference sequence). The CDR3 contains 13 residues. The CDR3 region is CASSLTGTERNYF. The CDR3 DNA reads TGTGCCAGCAGCCTCACTGGGACTGAACGGAATTACTTC.

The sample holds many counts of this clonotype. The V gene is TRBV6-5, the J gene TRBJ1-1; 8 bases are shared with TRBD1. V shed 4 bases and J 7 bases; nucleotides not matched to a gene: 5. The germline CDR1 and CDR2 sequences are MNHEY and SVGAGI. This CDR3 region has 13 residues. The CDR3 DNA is TGTGCCAGCAGTTTGCGAGGACAGGGTGAAGCTTTCTTT. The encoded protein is CASSLRGQGEAFF.

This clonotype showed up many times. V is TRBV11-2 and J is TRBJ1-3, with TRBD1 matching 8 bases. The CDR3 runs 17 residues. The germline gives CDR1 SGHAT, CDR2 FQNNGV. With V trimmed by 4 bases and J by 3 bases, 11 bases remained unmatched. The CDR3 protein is CASSSPKQGVIGNTIYF. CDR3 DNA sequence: TGTGCCAGCAGCTCCCCAAAACAGGGGGTTATTGGAAACACCATATATTTT. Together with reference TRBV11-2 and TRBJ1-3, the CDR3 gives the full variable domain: EAGVAQSPRYKIIEKRQSVAFWCNPISGHATLYWYQQILGQGPKLLIQFQNNGVVDDSQLPKDRFSAERLKGVDSTLKIQPAKLEDSAVYLCASSSPKQGVIGNTIYFGEGSWLTVV.

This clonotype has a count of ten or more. In DNA form, the CDR3 reads TGCAGCGCCGATCGTGGGGGCGAGACTGAAGCTTTCTTT. It is translated as CSADRGGETEAFF. The J gene is TRBJ1-1, the V gene TRBV29-1; perhaps TRBD1 as D (6 bases). The CDR3 sequence is 13 residues long. Germline V lookup: CDR1 SQVTM, CDR2 ANQGSEA. Deletions cut 7 bases from V and 5 bases from J, with 17 bases between. Combining the CDR3 with reference TRBV29-1 and TRBJ1-1 gives the whole variable domain SAVISQKPSRDICQRGTSLTIQCQVDSQVTMMFWYRQQPGQSLTLIATANQGSEATYESGFVIDKFPISRPNLTFSTLTVSNMSPEDSSIYLCSADRGGETEAFFGQGTRLTVV.

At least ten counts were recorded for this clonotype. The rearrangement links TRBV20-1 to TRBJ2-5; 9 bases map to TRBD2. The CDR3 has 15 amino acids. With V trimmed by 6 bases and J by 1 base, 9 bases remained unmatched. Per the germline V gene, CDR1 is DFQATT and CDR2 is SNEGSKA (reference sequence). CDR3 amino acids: CSARLPTSGQETQYF. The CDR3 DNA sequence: TGCAGTGCGCGACTGCCGACTAGCGGCCAAGAGACCCAGTACTTC.

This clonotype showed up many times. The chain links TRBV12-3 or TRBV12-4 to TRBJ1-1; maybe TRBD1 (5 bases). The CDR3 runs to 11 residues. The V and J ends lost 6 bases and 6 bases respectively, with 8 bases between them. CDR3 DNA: TGTGCCAGCAGGGAGGGGTCTGAAGCTTTCTTT. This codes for CASREGSEAFF.

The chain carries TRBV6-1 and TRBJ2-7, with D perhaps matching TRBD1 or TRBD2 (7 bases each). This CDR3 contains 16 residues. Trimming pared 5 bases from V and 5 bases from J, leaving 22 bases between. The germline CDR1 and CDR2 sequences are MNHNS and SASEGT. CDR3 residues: CASSQRRQGGINEQYF. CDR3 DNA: TGTGCCAGCAGTCAACGGAGGCAGGGGGGGATCAACGAGCAGTACTTC.

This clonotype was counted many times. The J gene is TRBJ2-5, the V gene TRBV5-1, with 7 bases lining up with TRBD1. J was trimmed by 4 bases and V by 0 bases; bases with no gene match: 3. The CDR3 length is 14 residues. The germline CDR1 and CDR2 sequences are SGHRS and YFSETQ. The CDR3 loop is CASSLEGDRETQYF. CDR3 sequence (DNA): TGCGCCAGCAGCTTGGAAGGGGACAGAGAGACCCAGTACTTC. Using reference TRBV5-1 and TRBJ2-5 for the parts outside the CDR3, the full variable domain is KAGVTQTPRYLIKTRGQQVTLSCSPISGHRSVSWYQQTPGQGLQFLFEYFSETQRNKGNFPGRFSGRQFSNSRSEMNVSTLELGDSALYLCASSLEGDRETQYFGPGTRLLVL.

The CDR3 DNA follows: TGTGCCAGCAGCCGCCGGGACAGGGGTAATTACGAGCAGTACTTC. Translated, it gives CASSRRDRGNYEQYF. The rearrangement uses TRBV11-1 and TRBJ2-7; 10 bases fit TRBD1. Germline CDR1 is SGHAT and CDR2 is FQDESV (reference sequence). V shed 5 bases, J shed 4 bases, and the junction held 8 bases outside the gene matches. CDR3 length: 15 amino acids.

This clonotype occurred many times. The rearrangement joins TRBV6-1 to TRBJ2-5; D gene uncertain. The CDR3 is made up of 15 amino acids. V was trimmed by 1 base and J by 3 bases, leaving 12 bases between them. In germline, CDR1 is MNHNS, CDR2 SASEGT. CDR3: CASSEVRPPKETQYF. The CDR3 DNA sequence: TGTGCCAGCAGTGAAGTTCGGCCACCTAAAGAGACCCAGTACTTC.

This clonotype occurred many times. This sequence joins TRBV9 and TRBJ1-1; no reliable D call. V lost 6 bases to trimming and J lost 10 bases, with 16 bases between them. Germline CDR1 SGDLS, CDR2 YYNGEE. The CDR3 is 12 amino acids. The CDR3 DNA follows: TGTGCCAGCAACCCCGGGGAGGGAACAGCTTTCTTT. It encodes CASNPGEGTAFF.

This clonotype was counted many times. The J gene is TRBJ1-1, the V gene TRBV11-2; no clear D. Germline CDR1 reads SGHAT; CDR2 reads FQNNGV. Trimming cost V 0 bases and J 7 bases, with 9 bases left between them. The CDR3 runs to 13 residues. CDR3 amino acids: CASSLEPGSEAFF. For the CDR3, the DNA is TGTGCCAGCAGCTTAGAGCCCGGGAGTGAAGCTTTCTTT.

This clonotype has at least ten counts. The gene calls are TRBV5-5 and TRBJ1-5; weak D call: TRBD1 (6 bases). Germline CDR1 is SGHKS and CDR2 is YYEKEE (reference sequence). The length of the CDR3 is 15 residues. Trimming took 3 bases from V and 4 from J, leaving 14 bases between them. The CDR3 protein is CASSSIDRLNQPQHF. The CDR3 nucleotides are TGTGCCAGCAGCTCGATAGACAGGCTGAATCAGCCCCAGCATTTT.

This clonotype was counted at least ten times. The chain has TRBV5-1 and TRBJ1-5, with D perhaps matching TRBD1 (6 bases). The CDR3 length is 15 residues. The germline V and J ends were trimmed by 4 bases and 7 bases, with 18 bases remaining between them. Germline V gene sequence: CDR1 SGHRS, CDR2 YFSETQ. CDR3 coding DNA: TGCGCCAGCAGCCCGGACTACAGGGTGGGGCAGCCCCAGCATTTT. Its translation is CASSPDYRVGQPQHF.

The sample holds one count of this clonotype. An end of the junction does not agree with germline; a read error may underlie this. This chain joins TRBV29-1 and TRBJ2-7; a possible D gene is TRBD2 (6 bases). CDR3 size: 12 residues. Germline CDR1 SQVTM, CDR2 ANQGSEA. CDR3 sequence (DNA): TGCAGCGGACGGACTACCTCCCACGAGCAGTACTTC. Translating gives CSGRTTSHEQYF.

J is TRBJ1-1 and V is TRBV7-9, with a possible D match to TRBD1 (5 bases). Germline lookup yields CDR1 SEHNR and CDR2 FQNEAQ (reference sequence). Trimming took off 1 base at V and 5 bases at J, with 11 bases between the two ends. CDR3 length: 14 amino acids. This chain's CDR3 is CASSLETGETEAFF. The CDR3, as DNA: TGTGCCAGCAGCTTAGAAACAGGAGAAACTGAAGCTTTCTTT.